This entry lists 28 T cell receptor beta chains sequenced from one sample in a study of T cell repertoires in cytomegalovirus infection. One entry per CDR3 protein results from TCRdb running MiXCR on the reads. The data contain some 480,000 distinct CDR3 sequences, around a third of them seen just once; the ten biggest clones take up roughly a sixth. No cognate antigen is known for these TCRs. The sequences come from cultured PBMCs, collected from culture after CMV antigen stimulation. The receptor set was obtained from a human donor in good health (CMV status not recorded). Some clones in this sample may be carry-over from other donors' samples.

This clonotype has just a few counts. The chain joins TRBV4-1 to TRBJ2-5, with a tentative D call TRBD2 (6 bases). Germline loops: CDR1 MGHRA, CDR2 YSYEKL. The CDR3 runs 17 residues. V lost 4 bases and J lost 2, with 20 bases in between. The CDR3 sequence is CASSPIWSGLQQETQYF. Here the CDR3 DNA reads TGCGCCAGCAGCCCTATTTGGTCGGGACTTCAACAAGAGACCCAGTACTTC.

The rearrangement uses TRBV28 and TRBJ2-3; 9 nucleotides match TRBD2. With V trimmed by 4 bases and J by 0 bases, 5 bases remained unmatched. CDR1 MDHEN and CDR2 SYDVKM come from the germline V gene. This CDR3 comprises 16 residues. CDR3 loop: CASSSLAGSSTDTQYF. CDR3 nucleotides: TGTGCCAGCAGTTCCCTAGCGGGGTCCAGCACAGATACGCAGTATTTT.

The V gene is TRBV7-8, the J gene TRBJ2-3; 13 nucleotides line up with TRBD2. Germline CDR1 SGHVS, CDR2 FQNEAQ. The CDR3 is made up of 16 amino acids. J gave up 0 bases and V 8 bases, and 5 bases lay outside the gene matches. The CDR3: CASRLAGGLSTDTQYF. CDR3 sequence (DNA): TGTGCCAGCCGACTAGCGGGAGGCCTGAGCACAGATACGCAGTATTTT.

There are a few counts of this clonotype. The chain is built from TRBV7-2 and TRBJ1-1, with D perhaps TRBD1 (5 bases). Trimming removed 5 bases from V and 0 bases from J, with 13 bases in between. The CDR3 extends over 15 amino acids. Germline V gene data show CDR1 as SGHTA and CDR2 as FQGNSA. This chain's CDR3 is CASSPSTDLNTEAFF. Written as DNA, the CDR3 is TGTGCCAGCAGCCCCTCGACAGATTTGAACACTGAAGCTTTCTTT.

CDR3 bases: TGTGCCAGCAGCTCGACGGGGCGGAGGGGCTCCTACAATGAGCAGTTCTTC. Translated: CASSSTGRRGSYNEQFF. V gene TRBV5-4 combines with J gene TRBJ2-1, with TRBD2 as a possible D gene (6 bases). There are 17 residues in the CDR3. The germline V and J ends were trimmed by 3 bases and 0 bases, with 16 bases remaining between them. Germline values: CDR1 SGHNT, CDR2 YYREEE (reference sequence).

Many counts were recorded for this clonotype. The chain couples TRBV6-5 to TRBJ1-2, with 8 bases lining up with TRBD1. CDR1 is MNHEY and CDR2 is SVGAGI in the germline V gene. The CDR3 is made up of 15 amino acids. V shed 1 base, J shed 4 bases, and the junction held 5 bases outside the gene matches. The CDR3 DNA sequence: TGTGCCAGCAGTTACTTGACAGGGGCGAGCTATGGCTACACCTTC. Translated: CASSYLTGASYGYTF.

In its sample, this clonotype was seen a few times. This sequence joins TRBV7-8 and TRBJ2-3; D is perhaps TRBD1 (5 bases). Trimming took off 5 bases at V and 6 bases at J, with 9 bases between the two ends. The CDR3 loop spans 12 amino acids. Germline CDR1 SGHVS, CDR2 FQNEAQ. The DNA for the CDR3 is TGTGCCAGCAGCCCCCGACAGGATACGCAGTATTTT. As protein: CASSPRQDTQYF.

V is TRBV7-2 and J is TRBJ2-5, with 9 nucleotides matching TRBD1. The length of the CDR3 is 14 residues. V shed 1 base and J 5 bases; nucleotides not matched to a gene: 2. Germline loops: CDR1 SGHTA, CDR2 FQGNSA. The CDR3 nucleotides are TGTGCCAGCAGCTTAGGGGACAGGGTGGAGACCCAGTACTTC. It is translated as CASSLGDRVETQYF.

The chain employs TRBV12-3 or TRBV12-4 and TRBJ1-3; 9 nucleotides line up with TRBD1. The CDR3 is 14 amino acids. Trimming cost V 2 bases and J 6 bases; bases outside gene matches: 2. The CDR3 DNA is TGTGCCAGCAGTTTAACAGGGGGCGAAAACACCATATATTTT. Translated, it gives CASSLTGGENTIYF.

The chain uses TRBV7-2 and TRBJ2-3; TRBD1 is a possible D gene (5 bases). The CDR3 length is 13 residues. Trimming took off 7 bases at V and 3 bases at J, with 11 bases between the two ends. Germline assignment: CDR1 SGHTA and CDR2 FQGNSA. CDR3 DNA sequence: TGTGCCAGCAAAAGGGGCACAACAGATACGCAGTATTTT. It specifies CASKRGTTDTQYF.

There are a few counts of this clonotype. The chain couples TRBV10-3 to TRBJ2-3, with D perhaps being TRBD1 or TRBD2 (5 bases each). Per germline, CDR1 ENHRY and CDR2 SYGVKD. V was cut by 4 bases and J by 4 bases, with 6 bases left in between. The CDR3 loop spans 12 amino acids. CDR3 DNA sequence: TGTGCCATCAGTGCGGGGCCAGATACGCAGTATTTT. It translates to CAISAGPDTQYF.

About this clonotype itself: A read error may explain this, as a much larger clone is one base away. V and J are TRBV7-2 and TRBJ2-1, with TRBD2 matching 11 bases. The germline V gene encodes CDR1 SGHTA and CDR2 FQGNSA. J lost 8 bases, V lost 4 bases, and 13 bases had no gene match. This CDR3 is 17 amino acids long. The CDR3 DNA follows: TGTGCCAGCAGCTCTTTGAAACTAGCGGGAGACCCCGATGAGCAGTTCTTC. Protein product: CASSSLKLAGDPDEQFF.

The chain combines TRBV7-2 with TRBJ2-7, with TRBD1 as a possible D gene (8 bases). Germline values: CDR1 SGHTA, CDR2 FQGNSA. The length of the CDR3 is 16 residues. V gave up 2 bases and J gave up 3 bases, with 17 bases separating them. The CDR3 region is CASSLSPAGQVYEQYF. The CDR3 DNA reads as TGTGCCAGCAGCTTATCACCAGCGGGACAGGTCTACGAGCAGTACTTC.

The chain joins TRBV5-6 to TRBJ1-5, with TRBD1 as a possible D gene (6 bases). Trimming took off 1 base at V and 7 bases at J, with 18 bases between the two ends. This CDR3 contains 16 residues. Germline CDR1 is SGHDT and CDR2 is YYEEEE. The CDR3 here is CASSLFGRGAVQPQHF. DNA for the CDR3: TGTGCCAGCAGCTTGTTCGGACGGGGGGCAGTGCAGCCCCAGCATTTT.

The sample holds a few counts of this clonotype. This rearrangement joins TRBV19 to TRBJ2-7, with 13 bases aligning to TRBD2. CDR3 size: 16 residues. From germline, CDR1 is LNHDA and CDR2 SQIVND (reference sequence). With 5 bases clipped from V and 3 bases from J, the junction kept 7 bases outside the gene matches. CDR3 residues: CASSRSRTSGGYEQYF. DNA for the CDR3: TGTGCCAGTAGTCGCTCACGGACTAGCGGGGGCTACGAGCAGTACTTC.

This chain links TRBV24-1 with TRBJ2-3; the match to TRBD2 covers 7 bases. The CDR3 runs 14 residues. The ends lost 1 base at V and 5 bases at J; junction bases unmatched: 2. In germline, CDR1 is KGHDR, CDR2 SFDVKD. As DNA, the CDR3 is TGTGCCACCAGTGATTTTCCTAGCGGAGATACGCAGTATTTT. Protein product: CATSDFPSGDTQYF.

As DNA, the CDR3 is TGTGCCAGCAGATCTCTAGCGGGAGGGCCGGATGAGCAGTTCTTC. Residues: CASRSLAGGPDEQFF. The V gene is TRBV2, the J gene TRBJ2-1; TRBD2 matches 12 bases. V lost 6 bases, J lost 8 bases, and 8 bases stayed unmatched. Germline assignment: CDR1 SNHLY and CDR2 FYNNEI. The CDR3 length is 15 residues.

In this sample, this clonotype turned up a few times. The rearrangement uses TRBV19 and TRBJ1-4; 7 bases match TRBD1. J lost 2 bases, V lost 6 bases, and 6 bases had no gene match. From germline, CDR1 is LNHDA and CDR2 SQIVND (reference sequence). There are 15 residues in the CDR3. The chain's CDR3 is CASRTGRWTNEKLFF. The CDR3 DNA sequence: TGTGCCAGTAGGACAGGGAGGTGGACTAATGAAAAACTGTTTTTT.

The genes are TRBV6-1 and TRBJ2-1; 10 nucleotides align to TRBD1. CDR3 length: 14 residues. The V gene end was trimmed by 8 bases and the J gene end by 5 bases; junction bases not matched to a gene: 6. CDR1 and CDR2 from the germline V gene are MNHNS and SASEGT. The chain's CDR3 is CASGGQGGNNEQFF. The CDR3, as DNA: TGTGCCAGCGGAGGACAGGGGGGTAACAATGAGCAGTTCTTC.

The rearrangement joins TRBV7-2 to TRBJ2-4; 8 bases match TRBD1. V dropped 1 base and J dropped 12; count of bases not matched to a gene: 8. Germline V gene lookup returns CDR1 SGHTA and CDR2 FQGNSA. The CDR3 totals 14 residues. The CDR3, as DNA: TGTGCCAGCAGCTTAGGGGCCGGACAGGGTGATCAGTACTTC. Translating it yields CASSLGAGQGDQYF.

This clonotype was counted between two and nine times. The CDR3 DNA is TGTGCCTGCCGTCGGGGGGTAGACTATGGCTACACCTTC. Its translation: CACRRGVDYGYTF. This chain joins TRBV19 and TRBJ1-2; D is possibly TRBD1 (5 bases). V was trimmed by 11 bases and J by 3 bases, leaving 16 bases between them. This CDR3 region has 13 residues. Germline V gene data show CDR1 as LNHDA and CDR2 as SQIVND (reference sequence).

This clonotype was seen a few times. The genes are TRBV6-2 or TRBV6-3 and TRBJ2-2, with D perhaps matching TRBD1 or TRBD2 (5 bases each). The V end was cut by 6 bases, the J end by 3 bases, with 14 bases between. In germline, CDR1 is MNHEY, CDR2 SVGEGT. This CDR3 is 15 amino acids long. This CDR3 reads CASRDGGSYTGELFF. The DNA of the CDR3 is TGTGCCAGCAGGGATGGGGGTTCCTACACCGGGGAGCTGTTTTTT.

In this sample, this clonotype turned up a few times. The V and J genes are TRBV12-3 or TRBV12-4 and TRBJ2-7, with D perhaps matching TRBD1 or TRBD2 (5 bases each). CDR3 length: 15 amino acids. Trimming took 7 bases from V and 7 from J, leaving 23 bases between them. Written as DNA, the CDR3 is TGTGCCAGCAACCTTGAGGGTCCCTCCGGGACGGAGCAGTACTTC. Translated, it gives CASNLEGPSGTEQYF.

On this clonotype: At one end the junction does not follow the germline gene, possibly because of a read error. The CDR3 loop reads CSATRDPTQAFF. The CDR3 DNA reads as TGCAGCGCGACCCGGGACCCCACTCAAGCTTTCTTT. This rearrangement joins TRBV29-1 to TRBJ1-1, with D possibly TRBD1 on 5 matching bases. This CDR3 is built from 12 residues. Germline V gene data show CDR1 as SQVTM and CDR2 as ANQGSEA.

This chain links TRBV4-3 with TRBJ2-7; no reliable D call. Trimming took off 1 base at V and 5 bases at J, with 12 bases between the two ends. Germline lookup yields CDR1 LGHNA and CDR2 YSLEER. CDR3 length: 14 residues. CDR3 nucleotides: TGCGCCAGCAGCCAAGCTCACGCCCGGGACGAGCAGTACTTC. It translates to CASSQAHARDEQYF.

CDR3 in DNA: TGTGCCAGCAGTCACCGGACAGGGGCGAACTCTGGAAACACCATATATTTT. Translating it yields CASSHRTGANSGNTIYF. This chain joins TRBV12-3 or TRBV12-4 and TRBJ1-3; TRBD1 matches 9 bases. CDR3 length: 17 amino acids. J was trimmed by 0 bases and V by 5 bases; bases with no gene match: 8.

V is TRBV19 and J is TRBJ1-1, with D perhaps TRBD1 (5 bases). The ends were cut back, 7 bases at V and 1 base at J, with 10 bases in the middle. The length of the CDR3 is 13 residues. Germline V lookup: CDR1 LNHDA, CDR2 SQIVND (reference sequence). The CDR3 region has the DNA TGTGCCAGTACCTTGACAGCGAACACTGAAGCTTTCTTT. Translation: CASTLTANTEAFF. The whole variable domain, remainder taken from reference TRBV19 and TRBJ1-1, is DGGITQSPKYLFRKEGQNVTLSCEQNLNHDAMYWYRQDPGQGLRLIYYSQIVNDFQKGDIAEGYSVSREKKESFPLTVTSAQKNPTAFYLCASTLTANTEAFFGQGTRLTVV.

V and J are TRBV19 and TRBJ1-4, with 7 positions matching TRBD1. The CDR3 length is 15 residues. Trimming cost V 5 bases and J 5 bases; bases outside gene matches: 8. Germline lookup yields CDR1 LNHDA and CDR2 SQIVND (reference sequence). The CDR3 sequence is CASSHVTGTNEKLFF. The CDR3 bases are TGTGCCAGTAGTCACGTGACAGGGACAAATGAAAAACTGTTTTTT. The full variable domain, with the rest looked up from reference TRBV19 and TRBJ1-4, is DGGITQSPKYLFRKEGQNVTLSCEQNLNHDAMYWYRQDPGQGLRLIYYSQIVNDFQKGDIAEGYSVSREKKESFPLTVTSAQKNPTAFYLCASSHVTGTNEKLFFGSGTQLSVL.